This T cell receptor (beta chain) appears in the sequencing data of a study of T cells expressing NK-cell markers. At the level of the study: Seven donors tested HCMV-seropositive and one tested seronegative among the eight sequenced. Study-wide points: NKG2C+ dominant clonotypes from several donors made up about 1.0-8% of CD8+ T cells. One observes that, in several donors, these clonotypes were also the leading ones within the CD3+CD56-NKG2C+ fraction.

In the case of this clonotype: Its specificity is not known.

Scientists made TCR beta cDNA using 5'RACE template switching with UMIs. TCRdb re-called the 5' RACE reads and shows each CDR3 protein once, DNA omitted. The listing records around 550,000 distinct CDR3 sequences. The CDR3 consists of 16 residues. The germline gives CDR1 WSHSY, CDR2 SAAADI. The sequence derives from a man younger than 30 in good health. Specimen: blood T cells: a sorted CD56 or NKG2C T cell subset, CD4+ or CD8+ T cells, or bulk PBMC T cells (not recorded which). J is TRBJ1-5 and V is TRBV10-2; absent DNA, TCRdb's TRBD1 call cannot be checked. CDR3 loop: CASSERQGKSNQPQHF.